The clone carrying this T cell receptor beta chain has a single count. Antigen: not known. This table comes from immunoSEQ multiplex PCR, and its TCRdb copy is limited to in-frame clones, with some not included. The repertoire holds more than 85,000 clones, with around 90% as singletons. The data belong to a study of PD-L1 blockade in urothelial cancer. At the level of the study: Each participant's history included 0 to 3 prior chemotherapy regimens. Findings and caveats of the study: Below-median pretreatment blood TCR clonality predicted better survival.

After removal of 0 bases from V and 2 bases from J, the junction contained 2 bases not matched to a gene. The CDR3 is 15 residues long. Germline CDR1 SGHNT, CDR2 YYREEE (reference sequence). The chain is built from TRBV5-4 and TRBJ1-3; TRBD1 matches 7 bases. The input for sequencing was PBMCs, taken around atezolizumab (anti-PD-L1) treatment. The receptor comes from a woman aged 80 or over with urothelial cancer. CDR3: CASSLGQGAGNTIYF. CDR3 nucleotides: TGTGCCAGCAGCTTGGGACAGGGTGCTGGAAACACCATATATTTT.